The clone carrying this T cell receptor beta chain was seen a few times. This entry comes from a study of blood T cell repertoires in COVID-19. About the research overall: PBMCs, B-cell-depleted T cells, or T cells provided the cDNA or gDNA that made up the material.

Original handling: Scientists estimated how many nucleated cells there were by amplifying reference gene primers. Using immunoSEQ multiplex PCR, the repertoire was profiled, and TCRdb retains in-frame clones only, with some absent. The V and J calls and clone size come from that table; D and trimming were worked out from the DNA. Here the sample spans about 220,000 clones, 85% being singletons. V shed 5 bases and J 9 bases; nucleotides not matched to a gene: 13. The CDR3 contains 14 residues. In germline, CDR1 is SGHAT, CDR2 FQNNGV. This TCR derives from a man aged 45-60 years who had recovered from COVID-19. The sequencing input was peripheral blood. The gene calls are TRBV11-2 and TRBJ2-7, with TRBD2 matching over 7 bases. CDR3 coding DNA: TGTGCCAGCAGCCTCTCCGGGACTACCTTGGGGCAGTACTTC. Translated: CASSLSGTTLGQYF.